This entry lists 11 T cell receptor beta chains sequenced from one sample in a study of CD8+ T cells in alopecia areata. The authors extracted RNA and reverse transcribed it into cDNA as the sequencing template. Some clones are missing from TCRdb's copy, which holds only in-frame ones; the method was immunoSEQ multiplex PCR. The sample contains about 64,000 clones, more than 45% of which appear only once. The treatment is: oral pan-JAK inhibitor, 5-10 mg twice daily. Sequenced here: CD8+ T cells sorted from blood, sampled around week 36, from a patient treated with tofacitinib. These receptor sequences come from a human donor with alopecia areata.

This clone has only a few counts. The chain has TRBV5-1 and TRBJ2-1; tentative D call: TRBD1 (5 bases). The germline CDR1 and CDR2 sequences are SGHRS and YFSETQ. The CDR3 length is 14 residues. V lost 0 bases and J 9 bases, leaving 13 bases between the germline ends. The CDR3 loop reads CASSLGQGIIEQFF. The CDR3 DNA reads as TGCGCCAGCAGCTTGGGGCAGGGTATTATTGAGCAGTTCTTC.

This clone was seen more than once but under ten times. The J gene is TRBJ2-7, the V gene TRBV7-9; D gene unclear. This CDR3 region has 14 residues. Per the germline V gene, CDR1 is SEHNR and CDR2 is FQNEAQ (reference sequence). V was trimmed by 4 bases and J by 0 bases, leaving 10 bases between them. The CDR3 DNA sequence: TGTGCCAGCAGCTCCACCGGGTCCTCCTACGAGCAGTACTTC. Translation gives CASSSTGSSYEQYF. The full variable domain, with the rest looked up from reference TRBV7-9 and TRBJ2-7, is DTGVSQNPRHKITKRGQNVTFRCDPISEHNRLYWYRQTLGQGPEFLTYFQNEAQLEKSRLLSDRFSAERPKGSFSTLEIQRTEQGDSAMYLCASSSTGSSYEQYFGPGTRLTVT.

This clone has a single count. A read error may explain this, as a much larger clone is one base away. The gene calls are TRBV7-8 and TRBJ2-3; no clear D. There are 13 residues in the CDR3. Germline loops: CDR1 SGHVS, CDR2 FQNEAQ. With 2 bases removed from V and 0 bases from J, the gap between germline ends came to 3 bases. The chain's CDR3 is CASSLQSTDTQYF. The CDR3 DNA follows: TGTGCCAGCAGCTTACAGAGCACAGATACGCAGTATTTT.

Only a few counts were recorded for this clone. This rearrangement joins TRBV30 to TRBJ2-7; 7 bases are a match to TRBD1. Germline CDR1 GTSNPN, CDR2 SVGIG (reference sequence). The CDR3 loop spans 13 amino acids. V trimming: 3 bases; J trimming: 3 bases; junction bases outside the gene matches: 5. The CDR3 here is CAWRPGQSYEQYF. CDR3 nucleotide sequence: TGTGCCTGGAGGCCGGGACAGAGCTACGAGCAGTACTTC.

The chain links TRBV28 to TRBJ2-7; D is possibly TRBD2 (6 bases). In germline, CDR1 is MDHEN, CDR2 SYDVKM. Trimming shortened V by 6 bases and J by 3 bases, and 9 bases separated the two germline ends. CDR3 size: 12 residues. CDR3 region: CASRGRNYEQYF. The CDR3 region has the DNA TGTGCCAGCAGGGGGAGGAACTACGAGCAGTACTTC.

On this clone itself: The likely explanation is a read error, given a far larger clone one base away. The same CDR3 arises from other DNA sequences in this sample as well. The V gene is TRBV7-9, the J gene TRBJ1-2; no clear D gene. CDR3 length: 15 residues. The V and J ends lost 5 bases and 8 bases respectively, with 21 bases between them. Germline V gene data show CDR1 as SEHNR and CDR2 as FQNEAQ (reference sequence). CDR3 residues: CASSPWLGVGDGYTF. CDR3 sequence (DNA): TGTGCCAGCAGCCCCTGGCTTGGTGTGGGTGACGGCTACACCTTC.

This chain joins TRBV25-1 and TRBJ2-7; the D is unclear. Trimming stripped 1 base from V and 5 bases from J, with 3 bases between. Looked up from germline, CDR1 is MGHDK and CDR2 is SYGVNS. The CDR3 length is 11 residues. Here the CDR3 DNA reads TGTGCCAGCAGTGAATTCCACGAGCAGTACTTC. Translation gives CASSEFHEQYF.

The chain employs TRBV4-2 and TRBJ1-5; TRBD1 might be the D (5 bases). The CDR3 is 14 residues long. Germline CDR1 reads LGHNA; CDR2 reads YNFKEQ. Deletions cut 4 bases from V and 7 bases from J, with 14 bases between. CDR3 bases: TGTGCCAGCAGCCCCCGAAGGGGACGACAGCCCCAGCATTTT. Residues: CASSPRRGRQPQHF.

This rearrangement joins TRBV4-3 to TRBJ1-5; the D gene is possibly TRBD1 (5 bases). This CDR3 has 16 amino acids. V lost 0 bases, J lost 4 bases, and 13 bases lay in between. CDR1 LGHNA and CDR2 YSLEER come from the germline V gene. Written as DNA, the CDR3 is TGCGCCAGCAGCCAAGAGGTCACGGGGGGGAATCAGCCCCAGCATTTT. This encodes CASSQEVTGGNQPQHF.

To note about this clone: This CDR3 is also generated by other DNA sequences in the sample. The chain combines TRBV4-1 with TRBJ2-7; the D gene is possibly TRBD1 (5 bases). Trimming took off 1 base at V and 4 bases at J, with 8 bases between the two ends. The length of the CDR3 is 13 residues. Germline CDR1 is MGHRA and CDR2 is YSYEKL. CDR3 sequence: CASSQVTDYEQYF. CDR3 coding DNA: TGCGCCAGCAGCCAAGTGACAGATTACGAGCAGTACTTC.

The chain couples TRBV29-1 to TRBJ2-3, with 9 bases identical to TRBD1. The CDR3 spans 13 residues. Germline CDR1 is SQVTM and CDR2 is ANQGSEA. V lost 7 bases and J lost 2; bases outside the gene matches: 4. This CDR3 is CSAWDRATDTQYF. The CDR3 region has the DNA TGCAGCGCCTGGGACAGGGCCACAGATACGCAGTATTTT.